These 13 T cell receptor beta chains were sequenced from one sample in a study of blood T cell repertoires in COVID-19. Only in-frame clones appear in the TCRdb table, and some are missing; sequencing was by immunoSEQ multiplex PCR. The sample comprises 150,000 to 200,000 clones, roughly nine tenths of which are singletons, and approximately 2.3% rests with the top ten. Sequencing was performed on PBMCs or T cells enriched from blood (not recorded which). Every receptor here comes from a woman in her thirties or forties with acute COVID-19.

Comments on this clone: Other DNA variants within this sample encode the same CDR3. The chain employs TRBV3-1 (or the pseudogene TRBV3-2) and TRBJ1-2; 9 bases are a match to TRBD1. Germline CDR1 and CDR2: LGHDT and YNNKEL (reference sequence). V shed 0 bases and J 0 bases; nucleotides not matched to a gene: 2. The CDR3 length is 16 residues. The CDR3 DNA reads TGTGCCAGCAGCCAAGAGGGGACAGGGTCTAACTATGGCTACACCTTC. Protein sequence: CASSQEGTGSNYGYTF.

The chain combines TRBV5-1 with TRBJ1-2; perhaps TRBD1 as D (6 bases). The length of the CDR3 is 14 residues. The germline V gene encodes CDR1 SGHRS and CDR2 YFSETQ. The germline V and J ends were trimmed by 0 bases and 4 bases, with 10 bases remaining between them. The CDR3 region has the DNA TGCGCCAGCAGCTTGGATGGGGGCACCTATGGCTACACCTTC. It translates to CASSLDGGTYGYTF.

The chain joins TRBV27 to TRBJ2-1, with 14 bases fitting TRBD2. With 2 bases clipped from V and 8 bases from J, the junction kept 8 bases outside the gene matches. The CDR3 is made up of 17 amino acids. Germline V gene lookup returns CDR1 MNHEY and CDR2 SMNVEV (reference sequence). The CDR3: CASSLTWTSGGPYEQFF. CDR3 DNA sequence: TGTGCCAGCAGTTTAACTTGGACTAGCGGGGGGCCATATGAGCAGTTCTTC.

The V and J genes are TRBV5-1 and TRBJ2-3; possibly TRBD2 for D (6 bases). Between the trimmed V and J ends, which lost 2 bases and 0 bases, there was a span of 10 bases. The CDR3 length is 15 residues. CDR1 and CDR2 (germline): SGHRS, YFSETQ. CDR3 sequence: CASSFGGVSTDTQYF. CDR3 DNA: TGCGCCAGCAGCTTCGGAGGGGTCAGCACAGATACGCAGTATTTT.

The chain carries TRBV2 and TRBJ1-1, with D perhaps matching TRBD1 (6 bases). Germline loops: CDR1 SNHLY, CDR2 FYNNEI. Trimming cost V 5 bases and J 6 bases, with 13 bases left between them. This CDR3 is built from 13 residues. The CDR3 sequence is CASSLWTESEAFF. CDR3 nucleotide sequence: TGTGCCAGCAGTCTTTGGACAGAGTCTGAAGCTTTCTTT.

The chain joins TRBV3-1 (or the pseudogene TRBV3-2) to TRBJ1-1; no definite D call. CDR3 length: 12 amino acids. Per the germline V gene, CDR1 is LGHDT and CDR2 is YNNKEL (reference sequence). V lost 0 bases and J 12 bases, leaving 11 bases between the germline ends. CDR3 in DNA: TGTGCCAGCAGCCAAGAGGCCGGGTGGCCTTTCTTT. Its protein is CASSQEAGWPFF.

The gene calls are TRBV6-4 and TRBJ1-1; unclear D gene. V was clipped by 6 bases and J by 1 base, with 9 bases between them. Germline values: CDR1 MRHNA, CDR2 SNTAGT. The CDR3 loop spans 13 amino acids. CDR3 residues: CASRKTTNTEAFF. CDR3 sequence (DNA): TGTGCCAGCAGAAAGACAACGAACACTGAAGCTTTCTTT.

The V and J genes are TRBV18 and TRBJ2-1, with TRBD2 identical over 14 bases. The CDR3 covers 16 residues. V was pared by 4 bases and J by 8 bases, with 7 bases of the junction left unmatched. Germline V gene sequence: CDR1 KGHSH, CDR2 LQKENI. The CDR3 region has the DNA TGTGCCAGCTCACGGACTAGCGGGGGGCCCTTGGATGAGCAGTTCTTC. It specifies CASSRTSGGPLDEQFF.

The chain recombines TRBV6-6 with TRBJ2-1, with 8 bases fitting TRBD1. The CDR3 length is 15 residues. V lost 0 bases and J lost 5; bases outside the gene matches: 3. Germline V gene data show CDR1 as MNHNY and CDR2 as SVGAGI (reference sequence). The CDR3 sequence is CASSYSGTGNNEQFF. The DNA for the CDR3 is TGTGCCAGCAGTTACTCCGGGACAGGAAACAATGAGCAGTTCTTC.

J is TRBJ2-7 and V is TRBV10-1; 7 bases map to TRBD1. Trimming took 2 bases from V and 2 from J; bases not matched to a gene: 9. The germline V gene encodes CDR1 WNHNN and CDR2 SYGVQD (reference sequence). There are 16 residues in the CDR3. The CDR3: CASSEGVRTGTYEQYF. The CDR3 DNA follows: TGCGCCAGCAGTGAGGGCGTCAGGACAGGCACCTACGAGCAGTACTTC.

This clone came up once. The chain uses TRBV6-5 and TRBJ2-7; D is unclear. Germline values: CDR1 MNHEY, CDR2 SVGAGI. Trimming shortened V by 4 bases and J by 3 bases, and 16 bases separated the two germline ends. The CDR3 has 15 amino acids. The CDR3 bases are TGTGCCAGCAGTTCCTTCCTGGGCTCCCTCTACGAGCAGTACTTC. The encoded protein is CASSSFLGSLYEQYF.

The chain couples TRBV15 to TRBJ2-3, with D perhaps TRBD1 (5 bases). The germline CDR1 and CDR2 sequences are LNHNV and YYDKDF (reference sequence). The CDR3 totals 12 residues. V was cut by 6 bases and J by 8 bases, with 12 bases left in between. In DNA form, the CDR3 reads TGTGCCACCAGTCCCCTAAGGGGTACGCAGTATTTT. This encodes CATSPLRGTQYF.

The J gene is TRBJ1-2, the V gene TRBV5-6, with D possibly TRBD1 on 5 matching bases. Germline values: CDR1 SGHDT, CDR2 YYEEEE. Trimming removed 0 bases at V and 2 bases at J, with 8 bases between. CDR3 size: 14 residues. CDR3 sequence (DNA): TGTGCCAGCAGCTTGGGACAGAAAAACTATGGCTACACCTTC. Its protein product is CASSLGQKNYGYTF.